This T cell receptor beta chain was profiled in a study of cytomegalovirus exposure and HLA in healthy donors. Study details: Tens of millions of unique TCR sequences came from HLA-typed donors in an early release.

Each donor was healthy, and each was a bone marrow donor. J lost 5 bases, V lost 4 bases, and 19 bases had no gene match. The germline V gene has CDR1 MDHEN and CDR2 SYDVKM. This CDR3 region has 18 residues. The PCR was carried out with 60 Vbeta primers and 13 Jbeta primers. Sequencing was performed with immunoSEQ multiplex PCR; in TCRdb, only in-frame clones are kept and a portion is missing. The table lists approximately 220,000 clones, approximately 80% of them singletons. Findings and caveats of the study: Earlier findings revealed that most TCR beta V segments proved productive either about 87% or about 30% of the time. When presence/absence was analysed, sequencing depth was taken to be roughly uniform across donors.

With regard to this clone: Its antigen is as yet unknown.

The V gene is TRBV28, the J gene TRBJ1-1; 7 bases match TRBD1. Source material: PBMCs. The sequence was collected from a girl aged 10 to 17 in good health and CMV-seronegative. CDR3 in DNA: TGTGCCAGCAGTTCACCCAGAATTAGCCGACAGGGTAGGACTGAAGCTTTCTTT. Translated: CASSSPRISRQGRTEAFF.